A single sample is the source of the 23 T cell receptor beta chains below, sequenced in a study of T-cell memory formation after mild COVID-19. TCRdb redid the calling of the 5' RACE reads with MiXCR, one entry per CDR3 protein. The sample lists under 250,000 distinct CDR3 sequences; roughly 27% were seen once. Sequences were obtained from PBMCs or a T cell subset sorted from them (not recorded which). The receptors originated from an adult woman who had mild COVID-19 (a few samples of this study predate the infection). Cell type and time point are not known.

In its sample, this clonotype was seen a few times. The CDR3 sequence is CSAREGGNYGYTF. The CDR3, as DNA: TGCAGTGCTAGGGAAGGGGGCAACTATGGCTACACCTTC. The chain couples TRBV20-1 to TRBJ1-2; TRBD1 agrees at 7 bases. This CDR3 spans 13 amino acids. Trimming took 3 bases from V and 2 from J; bases not matched to a gene: 3. Germline V gene lookup returns CDR1 DFQATT and CDR2 SNEGSKA (reference sequence).

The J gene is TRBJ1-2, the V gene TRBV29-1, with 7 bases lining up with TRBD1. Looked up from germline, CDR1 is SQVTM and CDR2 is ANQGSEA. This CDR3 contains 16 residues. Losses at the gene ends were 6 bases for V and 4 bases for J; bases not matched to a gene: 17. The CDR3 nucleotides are TGCAGCGTCGACCTGCGGGACAGCCTAGCCTTCTATGGCTACACCTTC. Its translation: CSVDLRDSLAFYGYTF.

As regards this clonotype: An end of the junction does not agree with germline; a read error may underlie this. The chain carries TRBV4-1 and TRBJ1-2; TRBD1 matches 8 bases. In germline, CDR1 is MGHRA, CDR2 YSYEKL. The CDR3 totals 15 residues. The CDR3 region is CASSPGQASNYVYTF. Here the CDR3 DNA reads TGCGCCAGCAGCCCGGGACAGGCCTCTAACTATGTCTACACCTTC.

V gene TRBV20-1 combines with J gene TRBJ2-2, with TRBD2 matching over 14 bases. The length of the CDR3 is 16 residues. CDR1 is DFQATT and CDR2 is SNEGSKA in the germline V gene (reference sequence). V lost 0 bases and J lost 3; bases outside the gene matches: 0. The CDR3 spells CSAREGLAGDTGELFF. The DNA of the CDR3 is TGCAGTGCTAGAGAGGGACTAGCGGGGGACACCGGGGAGCTGTTTTTT.

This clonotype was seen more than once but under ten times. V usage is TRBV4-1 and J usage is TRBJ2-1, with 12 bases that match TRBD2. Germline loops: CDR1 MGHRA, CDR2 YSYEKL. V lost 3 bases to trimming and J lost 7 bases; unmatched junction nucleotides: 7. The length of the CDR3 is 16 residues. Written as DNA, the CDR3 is TGCGCCAGCAGCCACCGACTAGCGGGGGACGAGAATGAGCAGTTCTTC. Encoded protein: CASSHRLAGDENEQFF.

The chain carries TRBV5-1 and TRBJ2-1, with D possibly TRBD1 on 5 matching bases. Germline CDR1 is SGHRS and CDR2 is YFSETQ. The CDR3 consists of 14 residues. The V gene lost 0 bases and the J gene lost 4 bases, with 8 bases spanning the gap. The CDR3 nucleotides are TGCGCCAGCAGCTTGGCGCAGGGTTACAATGAGCAGTTCTTC. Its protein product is CASSLAQGYNEQFF.

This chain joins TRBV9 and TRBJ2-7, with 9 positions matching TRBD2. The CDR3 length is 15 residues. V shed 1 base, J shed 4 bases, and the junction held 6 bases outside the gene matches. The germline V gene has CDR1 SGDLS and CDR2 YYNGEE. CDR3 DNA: TGTGCCAGCAGCGTAAGTGCTAGCGGGGATTACGAGCAGTACTTC. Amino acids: CASSVSASGDYEQYF. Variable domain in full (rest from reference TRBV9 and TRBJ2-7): DSGVTQTPKHLITATGQRVTLRCSPRSGDLSVYWYQQSLDQGLQFLIQYYNGEERAKGNILERFSAQQFPDLHSELNLSSLELGDSALYFCASSVSASGDYEQYFGPGTRLTVT.

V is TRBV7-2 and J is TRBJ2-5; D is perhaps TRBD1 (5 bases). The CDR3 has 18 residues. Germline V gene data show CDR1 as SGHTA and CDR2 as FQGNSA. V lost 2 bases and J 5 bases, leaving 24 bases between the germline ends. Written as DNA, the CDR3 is TGTGCCAGCAGCTTATTTAGTTGGGGCGTCGAGGATGGGGAGACCCAGTACTTC. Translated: CASSLFSWGVEDGETQYF.

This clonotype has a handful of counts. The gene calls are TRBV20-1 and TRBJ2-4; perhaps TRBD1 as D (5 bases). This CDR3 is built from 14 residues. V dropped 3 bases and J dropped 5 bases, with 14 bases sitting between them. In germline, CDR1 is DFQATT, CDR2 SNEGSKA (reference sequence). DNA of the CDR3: TGCAGTGCTAGGCCCCCTAAAGGGGAAAACATTCAGTACTTC. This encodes CSARPPKGENIQYF.

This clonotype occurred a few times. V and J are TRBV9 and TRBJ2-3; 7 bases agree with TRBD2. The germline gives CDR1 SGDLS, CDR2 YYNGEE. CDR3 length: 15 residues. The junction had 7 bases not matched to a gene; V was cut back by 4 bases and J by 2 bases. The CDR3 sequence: CASSPLRGDTDTQYF. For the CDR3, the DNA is TGTGCCAGCAGCCCACTCCGGGGGGACACAGATACGCAGTATTTT.

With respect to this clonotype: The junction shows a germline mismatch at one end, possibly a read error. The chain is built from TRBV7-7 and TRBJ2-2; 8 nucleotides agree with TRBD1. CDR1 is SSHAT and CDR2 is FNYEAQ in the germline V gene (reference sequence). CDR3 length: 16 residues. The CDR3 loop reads CASSARTGKNTGELFF. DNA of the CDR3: TGTGCTAGCAGCGCAAGGACAGGGAAGAACACCGGGGAGCTGTTTTTT.

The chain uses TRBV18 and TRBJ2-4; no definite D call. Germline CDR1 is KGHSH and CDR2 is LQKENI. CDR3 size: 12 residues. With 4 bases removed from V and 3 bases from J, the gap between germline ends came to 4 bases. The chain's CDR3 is CASSRDKNIQYF. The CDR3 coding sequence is TGTGCCAGCTCACGAGACAAAAACATTCAGTACTTC.

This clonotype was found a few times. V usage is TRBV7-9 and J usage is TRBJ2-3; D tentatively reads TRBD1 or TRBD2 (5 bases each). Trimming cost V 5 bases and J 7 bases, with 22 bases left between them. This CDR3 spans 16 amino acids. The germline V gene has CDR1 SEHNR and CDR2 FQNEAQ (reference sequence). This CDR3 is CASSPPGTEVRNTQYF. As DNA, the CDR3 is TGTGCCAGCAGCCCGCCCGGGACGGAGGTTCGCAATACGCAGTATTTT.

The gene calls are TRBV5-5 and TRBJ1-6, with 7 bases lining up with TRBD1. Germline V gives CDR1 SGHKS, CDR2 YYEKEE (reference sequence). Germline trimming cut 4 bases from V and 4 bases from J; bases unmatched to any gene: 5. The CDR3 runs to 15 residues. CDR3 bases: TGTGCCAGCAGCCGCGGACAGGTTTATAATTCACCCCTCCACTTT. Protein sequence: CASSRGQVYNSPLHF.

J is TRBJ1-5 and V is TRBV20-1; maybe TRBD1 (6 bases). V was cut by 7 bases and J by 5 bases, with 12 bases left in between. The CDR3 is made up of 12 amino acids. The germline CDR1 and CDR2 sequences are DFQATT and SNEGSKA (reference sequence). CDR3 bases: TGCAGTGTTCAAGGGGGTTATCAGCCCCAGCATTTT. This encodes CSVQGGYQPQHF.

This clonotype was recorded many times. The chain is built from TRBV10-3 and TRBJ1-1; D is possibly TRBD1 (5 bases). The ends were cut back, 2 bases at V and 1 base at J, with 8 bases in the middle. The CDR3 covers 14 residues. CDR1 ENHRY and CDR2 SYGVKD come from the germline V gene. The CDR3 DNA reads TGTGCCATCAGTGAGAATGGGGCGAACACTGAAGCTTTCTTT. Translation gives CAISENGANTEAFF.

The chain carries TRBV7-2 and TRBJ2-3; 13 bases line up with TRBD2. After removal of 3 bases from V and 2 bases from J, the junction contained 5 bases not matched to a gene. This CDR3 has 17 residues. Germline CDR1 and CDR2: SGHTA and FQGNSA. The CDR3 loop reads CASSFLGLAGVTDTQYF. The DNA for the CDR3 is TGTGCCAGCAGCTTCCTTGGACTAGCGGGAGTCACAGATACGCAGTATTTT. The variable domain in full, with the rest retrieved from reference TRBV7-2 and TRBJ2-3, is GAGVSQSPSNKVTEKGKDVELRCDPISGHTALYWYRQSLGQGLEFLIYFQGNSAPDKSGLPSDRFSAERTGGSVSTLTIQRTQQEDSAVYLCASSFLGLAGVTDTQYFGPGTRLTVL.

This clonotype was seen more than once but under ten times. The CDR3 coding sequence is TGTGCCAGCAGCTTGGGGACTAGCGGGAACACCGGGGAGCTGTTTTTT. Its translation is CASSLGTSGNTGELFF. The rearrangement joins TRBV7-6 to TRBJ2-2, with 11 nucleotides matching TRBD2. The CDR3 totals 16 residues. CDR1 and CDR2 (germline): SGHVS, FNYEAQ. Trimming cost V 3 bases and J 1 base; bases outside gene matches: 1. The whole variable domain, remainder taken from reference TRBV7-6 and TRBJ2-2, is GAGVSQSPRYKVTKRGQDVALRCDPISGHVSLYWYRQALGQGPEFLTYFNYEAQQDKSGLPNDRFSAERPEGSISTLTIQRTEQRDSAMYRCASSLGTSGNTGELFFGEGSRLTVL.

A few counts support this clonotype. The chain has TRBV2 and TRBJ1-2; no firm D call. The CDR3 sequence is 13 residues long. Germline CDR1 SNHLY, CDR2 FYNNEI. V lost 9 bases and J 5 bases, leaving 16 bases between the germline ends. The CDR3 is CARERSGRYGYTF. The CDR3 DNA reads TGTGCCAGAGAACGGTCGGGGAGGTATGGCTACACCTTC.

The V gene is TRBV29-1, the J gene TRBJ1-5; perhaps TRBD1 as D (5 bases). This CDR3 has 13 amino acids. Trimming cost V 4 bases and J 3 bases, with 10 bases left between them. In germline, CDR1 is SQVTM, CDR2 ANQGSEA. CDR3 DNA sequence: TGCAGCGTTGGTGACAGCAACAATCAGCCCCAGCATTTT. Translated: CSVGDSNNQPQHF.

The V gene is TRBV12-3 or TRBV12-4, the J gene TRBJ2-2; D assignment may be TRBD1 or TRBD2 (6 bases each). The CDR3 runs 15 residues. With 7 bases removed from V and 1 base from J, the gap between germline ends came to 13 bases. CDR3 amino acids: CASTRGGRNTGELFF. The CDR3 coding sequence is TGTGCCAGCACCCGTGGGGGGCGGAACACCGGGGAGCTGTTTTTT.

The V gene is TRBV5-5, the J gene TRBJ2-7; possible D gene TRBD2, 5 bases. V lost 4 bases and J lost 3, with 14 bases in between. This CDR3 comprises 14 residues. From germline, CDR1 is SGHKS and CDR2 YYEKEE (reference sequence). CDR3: CASSRDNGGYEQYF. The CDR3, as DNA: TGTGCCAGCAGCCGCGATAACGGAGGCTACGAGCAGTACTTC.

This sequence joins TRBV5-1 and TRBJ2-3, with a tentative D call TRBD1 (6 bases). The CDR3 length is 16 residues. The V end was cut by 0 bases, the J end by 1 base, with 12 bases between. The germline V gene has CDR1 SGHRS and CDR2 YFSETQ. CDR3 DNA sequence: TGCGCCAGCAGCTTGGGAAGAACAGGGCGCACAGATACGCAGTATTTT. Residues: CASSLGRTGRTDTQYF.